This passage covers 26 T cell receptor beta chains from one sample sequenced in a study of OX40 agonist ivuxolimab in advanced cancers. TCRdb's table, derived via immunoSEQ multiplex PCR, lists solely in-frame clones and lacks some. The top ten hold roughly 0.44% of the sample, which has about 64,000 clones, approximately 90% seen once. The starting material was CD4+ or CD8+ T cells sorted from blood, obtained in a trial of the OX40 agonist ivuxolimab. The receptors come from an adult with an advanced solid tumor such as melanoma, head and neck, liver or kidney cancer.

The gene calls are TRBV18 and TRBJ2-5, with unresolved D. The V end lost 6 bases, the J end lost 1 base, and 9 bases lay between the germline ends. In germline, CDR1 is KGHSH, CDR2 LQKENI. The CDR3 consists of 13 residues. CDR3 in amino acids: CASSLISQETQYF. In DNA form, the CDR3 reads TGTGCCAGCTCTCTGATTTCCCAAGAGACCCAGTACTTC. Looking up the rest from reference TRBV18 and TRBJ2-5 gives the full variable domain: NAGVMQNPRHLVRRRGQEARLRCSPMKGHSHVYWYRQLPEEGLKFMVYLQKENIIDESGMPKERFSAEFPKEGPSILRIQQVVRGDSAAYFCASSLISQETQYFGPGTRLLVL.

The rearrangement links TRBV19 to TRBJ2-1; D unresolved. From germline, CDR1 is LNHDA and CDR2 SQIVND (reference sequence). Trimming left V 3 bases short and J 2 bases short, with 8 bases between. The CDR3 consists of 14 residues. The CDR3 protein is CASSMPPPYNEQFF. Written as DNA, the CDR3 is TGTGCCAGTAGTATGCCACCGCCCTACAATGAGCAGTTCTTC. The full variable domain, rest sourced from reference TRBV19 and TRBJ2-1, is DGGITQSPKYLFRKEGQNVTLSCEQNLNHDAMYWYRQDPGQGLRLIYYSQIVNDFQKGDIAEGYSVSREKKESFPLTVTSAQKNPTAFYLCASSMPPPYNEQFFGPGTRLTVL.

This clone was seen a few times. V usage is TRBV9 and J usage is TRBJ1-1; D remains ambiguous. Germline CDR1 SGDLS, CDR2 YYNGEE. Between the trimmed V and J ends, which lost 2 bases and 1 base, there was a span of 9 bases. The CDR3 is 14 residues long. This CDR3 reads CASSVGISNTEAFF. The CDR3 DNA reads as TGTGCCAGCAGCGTTGGTATCTCGAACACTGAAGCTTTCTTT.

The chain recombines TRBV7-9 with TRBJ2-1; D gene ambiguous. CDR1 is SEHNR and CDR2 is FQNEAQ in the germline V gene (reference sequence). The ends were cut back, 5 bases at V and 7 bases at J, with 6 bases in the middle. The CDR3 runs 11 residues. The CDR3 is CASSTRNEQFF. The CDR3 DNA reads TGTGCCAGCAGCACCCGTAATGAGCAGTTCTTC. The variable domain in full, with the rest retrieved from reference TRBV7-9 and TRBJ2-1, is DTGVSQNPRHKITKRGQNVTFRCDPISEHNRLYWYRQTLGQGPEFLTYFQNEAQLEKSRLLSDRFSAERPKGSFSTLEIQRTEQGDSAMYLCASSTRNEQFFGPGTRLTVL.

This sequence joins TRBV6-5 and TRBJ1-1, with D tentatively TRBD1 (6 bases). The CDR3 loop spans 15 amino acids. From germline, CDR1 is MNHEY and CDR2 SVGAGI. With 0 bases removed from V and 10 bases from J, the gap between germline ends came to 18 bases. For the CDR3, the DNA is TGTGCCAGCAGTTACTCGGGGAAACAGGGATACGGAGCTTTCTTT. This codes for CASSYSGKQGYGAFF.

The chain couples TRBV19 to TRBJ2-1; 14 bases agree with TRBD2. The length of the CDR3 is 15 residues. The J segment lost 9 bases and the V segment lost 4 bases, leaving 5 bases of the junction unmatched. Germline V gives CDR1 LNHDA, CDR2 SQIVND (reference sequence). The CDR3 region has the DNA TGTGCCAGTAGTAGAGGGACTAGCGGGAGCCTTGAGCAGTTCTTC. Protein: CASSRGTSGSLEQFF. The full variable domain, its missing parts supplied by reference TRBV19 and TRBJ2-1, is DGGITQSPKYLFRKEGQNVTLSCEQNLNHDAMYWYRQDPGQGLRLIYYSQIVNDFQKGDIAEGYSVSREKKESFPLTVTSAQKNPTAFYLCASSRGTSGSLEQFFGPGTRLTVL.

The CDR3 region is CASSESTGEQYF. The CDR3 nucleotides read TGCGCCAGCAGTGAGTCCACCGGCGAGCAGTACTTC. The chain joins TRBV10-1 to TRBJ2-7; D is uncertain. CDR3 size: 12 residues. Looked up from germline, CDR1 is WNHNN and CDR2 is SYGVQD (reference sequence). Trimming stripped 0 bases from V and 6 bases from J, with 6 bases between.

The V call is TRBV30, the J call TRBJ1-4; 7 nucleotides agree with TRBD1. J lost 2 bases, V lost 0 bases, and 0 bases had no gene match. The CDR3 runs to 14 residues. Germline CDR1 reads GTSNPN; CDR2 reads SVGIG (reference sequence). The DNA for the CDR3 is TGTGCCTGGAGTGTACAGGGGACTAATGAAAAACTGTTTTTT. Encoded protein: CAWSVQGTNEKLFF.

This clone has a single count. This chain connects TRBV5-4 to TRBJ2-5; D possibly corresponds to TRBD2 (5 bases). This CDR3 has 16 amino acids. The ends were cut back, 1 base at V and 5 bases at J, with 18 bases in the middle. Germline CDR1 is SGHNT and CDR2 is YYREEE (reference sequence). The CDR3 region has the DNA TGTGCCAGCAGCTTGAGAATGGACTGGAGATCGGAGACCCAGTACTTC. Translation gives CASSLRMDWRSETQYF. The full variable domain, rest sourced from reference TRBV5-4 and TRBJ2-5, is ETGVTQSPTHLIKTRGQQVTLRCSSQSGHNTVSWYQQALGQGPQFIFQYYREEENGRGNFPPRFSGLQFPNYSSELNVNALELDDSALYLCASSLRMDWRSETQYFGPGTRLLVL.

This clone was counted between two and nine times. This chain joins TRBV5-1 and TRBJ1-1, with D unresolved. V was pared by 4 bases and J by 1 base, with 8 bases between. Germline values: CDR1 SGHRS, CDR2 YFSETQ. The CDR3 spans 13 residues. The CDR3: CASSQTGNTEAFF. The CDR3 DNA reads as TGCGCCAGCAGCCAGACGGGGAACACTGAAGCTTTCTTT.

The chain recombines TRBV7-6 with TRBJ1-1, with D unresolved. The CDR3 is 14 amino acids. Germline-derived CDR1 and CDR2 are SGHVS and FNYEAQ. Trimming stripped 0 bases from V and 1 base from J, with 6 bases between. The CDR3 region is CASSLAGRNTEAFF. In nucleotides, the CDR3 is TGTGCCAGCAGCTTAGCAGGCAGGAACACTGAAGCTTTCTTT.

V and J are TRBV6-1 and TRBJ2-1; TRBD2 matches at 10 bases. This CDR3 has 15 amino acids. The germline V gene encodes CDR1 MNHNS and CDR2 SASEGT. V shed 8 bases and J 3 bases; nucleotides not matched to a gene: 7. The CDR3 sequence: CASQTGTSVYNEQFF. Here the CDR3 DNA reads TGTGCCAGCCAAACCGGGACTAGCGTCTACAATGAGCAGTTCTTC.

CDR3 sequence: CASRRTGVETQYF. CDR3 nucleotides: TGTGCCAGCAGACGAACAGGGGTGGAGACCCAGTACTTC. V is TRBV6-6 and J is TRBJ2-5, with 7 bases aligning to TRBD1. Looked up from germline, CDR1 is MNHNY and CDR2 is SVGAGI (reference sequence). The V gene end was trimmed by 6 bases and the J gene end by 5 bases; junction bases not matched to a gene: 6. The CDR3 is made up of 13 amino acids.

The chain couples TRBV4-3 to TRBJ2-6; D might be TRBD1 or TRBD2, each matching 6 bases. In germline, CDR1 is LGHNA, CDR2 YSLEER. V was pared by 2 bases and J by 1 base, with 9 bases between. This CDR3 has 16 amino acids. CDR3 residues: CASSQTGASGANVLTF. The CDR3 coding sequence is TGCGCCAGCAGCCAAACGGGGGCATCTGGGGCCAACGTCCTGACTTTC.

As DNA, the CDR3 is TGTGCCAGCAGCCATGGGTGGCAGGCAAAGACGGGGGGTGAAAAACTGTTTTTT. It is translated as CASSHGWQAKTGGEKLFF. The V and J genes are TRBV5-5 and TRBJ1-4; weak D call: TRBD1 (5 bases). Trimming pared 4 bases from V and 7 bases from J, leaving 26 bases between. From germline, CDR1 is SGHKS and CDR2 YYEKEE (reference sequence). This CDR3 region has 18 residues.

This clone appeared once. The rearrangement links TRBV2 to TRBJ2-3; D is unclear. V was pared by 8 bases and J by 4 bases, with 16 bases between. The CDR3 covers 14 residues. CDR1 is SNHLY, CDR2 FYNNEI, per germline. CDR3 in amino acids: CASHRAESADTQYF. As DNA, the CDR3 is TGTGCCAGCCATCGGGCAGAAAGCGCAGATACGCAGTATTTT.

The CDR3 sequence is CASSLEAGGSYNEQFF. In DNA form, the CDR3 reads TGTGCCAGCAGTCTAGAGGCGGGGGGGTCCTACAATGAGCAGTTCTTC. The gene calls are TRBV6-4 and TRBJ2-1; 9 bases are a match to TRBD2. The V gene end was trimmed by 5 bases and the J gene end by 1 base; junction bases not matched to a gene: 6. CDR3 length equals 16 residues. Per the germline V gene, CDR1 is MRHNA and CDR2 is SNTAGT.

The chain couples TRBV23-1 to TRBJ1-2; TRBD1 is a possible D gene (6 bases). TRBV23-1 is an open reading frame, and its role is uncertain. V gave up 3 bases and J gave up 2 bases, with 10 bases separating them. This CDR3 contains 14 residues. CDR3: CASSHLTGNYGYTF. For the CDR3, the DNA is TGCGCCAGCAGTCACCTGACAGGAAACTATGGCTACACCTTC.

This chain links TRBV27 with TRBJ1-6; tentative D call: TRBD1 (5 bases). CDR1 is MNHEY and CDR2 is SMNVEV in the germline V gene (reference sequence). The CDR3 is 12 amino acids. V was cut by 6 bases and J by 8 bases, with 8 bases left in between. This chain's CDR3 is CASRGGDSPLHF. The CDR3 coding sequence is TGTGCCAGCAGGGGGGGGGATTCACCCCTCCACTTT.

The CDR3 DNA sequence: TGTGCCAGCAGCCCGTCGGGCGCAACTAATGAAAAACTGTTTTTT. Translating it yields CASSPSGATNEKLFF. V gene TRBV7-9 combines with J gene TRBJ1-4, with unresolved D. V lost 5 bases and J 0 bases, leaving 10 bases between the germline ends. CDR1 and CDR2 (germline): SEHNR, FQNEAQ (reference sequence). This CDR3 contains 15 residues.

The V call is TRBV19, the J call TRBJ2-7; D is unclear. This CDR3 is 14 amino acids long. Trimming took 0 bases from V and 0 from J, leaving 6 bases between them. Germline CDR1 and CDR2: LNHDA and SQIVND (reference sequence). The CDR3 bases are TGTGCCAGTAGTATAGATCTTAGCTCCTACGAGCAGTACTTC. It specifies CASSIDLSSYEQYF.

The chain couples TRBV27 to TRBJ1-2; a weak D match, TRBD1 (5 bases). Germline V gene sequence: CDR1 MNHEY, CDR2 SMNVEV (reference sequence). This CDR3 has 15 residues. V lost 6 bases to trimming and J lost 1 base, with 15 bases between them. CDR3: CASRGEGINNYGYTF. CDR3 sequence (DNA): TGTGCCAGCAGAGGGGAAGGGATTAATAACTATGGCTACACCTTC.

The rearrangement joins TRBV25-1 to TRBJ2-1, with D tentatively TRBD2 (7 bases). Germline V CDR1 and CDR2: MGHDK, SYGVNS. This CDR3 has 15 residues. The V gene lost 4 bases and the J gene lost 4 bases, with 14 bases spanning the gap. The CDR3 DNA sequence: TGTGCCAGCAGTGTAGGGGGAGGGACGTACAATGAGCAGTTCTTC. Protein sequence: CASSVGGGTYNEQFF.

The chain couples TRBV7-9 to TRBJ2-7; a weak D match, TRBD1 (6 bases). The germline V gene encodes CDR1 SEHNR and CDR2 FQNEAQ (reference sequence). The V gene lost 4 bases and the J gene lost 4 bases, with 17 bases spanning the gap. This CDR3 is built from 15 residues. CDR3 loop: CASSSRQAGEYEQYF. The CDR3 DNA sequence: TGTGCCAGCAGCTCCCGTCAGGCAGGGGAGTACGAGCAGTACTTC.

V and J are TRBV5-8 and TRBJ2-2, with D maybe TRBD2 (6 bases). With 6 bases removed from V and 3 bases from J, the gap between germline ends came to 18 bases. The CDR3 covers 16 residues. Germline loops: CDR1 SGHTS, CDR2 YDEGEE. The CDR3 loop reads CASTRLEGGYTGELFF. The CDR3 coding sequence is TGTGCCAGCACCAGATTGGAGGGAGGCTACACCGGGGAGCTGTTTTTT.

As concerns this clone: Other nucleotide sequences in the sample specify the same CDR3. This chain links TRBV7-8 with TRBJ2-1; 8 bases map to TRBD2. This CDR3 spans 15 amino acids. Germline V gives CDR1 SGHVS, CDR2 FQNEAQ. The junction had 0 bases not matched to a gene; V was cut back by 2 bases and J by 0 bases. CDR3 nucleotides: TGTGCCAGCAGCTTAAGCGGGAGCTCCTACAATGAGCAGTTCTTC. Translating gives CASSLSGSSYNEQFF.